This T cell receptor beta chain was identified during a study of T cell changes during pregnancy in multiple sclerosis. The J segment lost 6 bases and the V segment lost 2 bases, leaving 1 base of the junction unmatched. CDR1 and CDR2 (germline): MNHNS, SASEGT. This CDR3 is built from 15 residues. Repertoires were generated with immunoSEQ multiplex PCR, while TCRdb's copy carries only in-frame clones and drops some. The sample consists of around 19,000 clones, 87% of them appearing once. The sequence was obtained from a female donor in good health, enrolled as a control in a pregnancy study. Sequencing used CD8+ T cells from peripheral blood mononuclear cells, obtained in the third trimester of pregnancy. The chain couples TRBV6-1 to TRBJ2-2; 12 bases are a match to TRBD2. CDR3 nucleotide sequence: TGTGCCAGCAGTGAACTAGCGGGAGGGCCCGGGGAGCTGTTTTTT. Amino acid sequence: CASSELAGGPGELFF.